The rows below give T cell receptor beta chains drawn from one sample of a study of vaccination and CD4 T cells after COVID-19. These TCRs are of unknown antigen specificity. TCRdb analysed the PCR reads with MiXCR anew, one entry per CDR3 protein. The table lists about 20,000 distinct CDR3 sequences, 50% to 60% of them singletons, with around 7% in the top ten. Sequencing was performed on CD4+ T cells from blood, cultured in vitro, taken before SARS-CoV-2 vaccination. The source is a human donor who had recovered from COVID-19. CDR3s include the opening cysteine and the closing phenylalanine or tryptophan. The order of the fields is V gene, CDR3 protein.

TRBV7-9,CASSLVVGFTGELFF
TRBV5-6,CASSSGAVGEKLFF
TRBV6-1,CASHPQGLKNIQYF
TRBV28,CASIRARAFSNQPQHF
TRBV28,CAVGGQVEKLFF
TRBV6-1,CASSDEFGLGVSPLHF
TRBV29-1,CSGEAGGGDWETQYF
TRBV7-2,CASSLEIQRMEAFF
TRBV6-5,CASSYTLAGVRYNEQFF
TRBV19,CASRKTRSGRADTQYF
TRBV6-2/TRBV6-3,CASTTGGRNTGELFF
TRBV6-1,CASSAGRGETQYF
TRBV7-2,CASSSRGQPQHF
TRBV7-9,CASSFIDGSNNYGYTF
TRBV6-1,CATSTGAGETQYF
TRBV29-1,CSVEIRYNEQFF
TRBV20-1,CSAPIHTGNTEAFF
TRBV28,CASSPRQVLNTGELFF
TRBV7-7,CASSLDRGDTGELFF
TRBV15,CATSRHRGLNTGELFF
TRBV6-5,CASSYNSEAFF
TRBV11-2,CASSSTGSDDYGYTF
TRBV7-6,CASSPSGRNRQETQYF
TRBV10-3,CAIKTPGHPSSYNEQFF
TRBV19,CASSGQSNQPQHF
TRBV20-1,CSVASGSYEQYF
TRBV20-1,CSARLRDRGLFTGELFF
TRBV6-5,CASSYSPGSGNTIYF
TRBV27,CASRTGQGGDGYTF
TRBV28,CASSSGLAGVFSTDTQYF
TRBV30,CAWSVEPREQPQHF
TRBV7-9,CASSPLGLRNEQFF
TRBV7-9,CASSEDHTDTQYF
TRBV20-1,CSASGLAGEGVTDTQYF
TRBV2,CASSGILTSYNEQFF
TRBV10-3,CAIISRALNPEAFF
TRBV2,CALGTVHYEQYF
TRBV7-2,CASSLGGMLDEQYF
TRBV20-1,CSASPSGRAWGRETQYF
TRBV6-1,CASRGQGALRNTEAFF
TRBV20-1,CSAYSFEQGPREKLFF